A single sample gave rise to the 30 T cell receptor beta chains below, sequenced in a study of radiation and T cells in renal cell carcinoma. Time point reported: baseline pretreatment blood. As for treatment: 15 Gy SBRT to primary tumor, nephrectomy 4 weeks later. Profiling relied on immunoSEQ multiplex PCR, and the TCRdb table lists in-frame clones only, not all of them. The sample consists of about 130,000 clones, about 88% of them appearing once. The sequencing used blood, collected from a patient whose treatment included radiotherapy and nephrectomy. Every receptor here comes from a woman between 45 and 65 years old with renal cell carcinoma.

The rearrangement uses TRBV6-5 and TRBJ2-2, with 8 bases aligning to TRBD2. Looked up from germline, CDR1 is MNHEY and CDR2 is SVGAGI. The ends lost 0 bases at V and 4 bases at J; junction bases unmatched: 1. The CDR3 contains 15 residues. CDR3 in DNA: TGTGCCAGCAGTTACTCTGCGGGGGGCACCGGGGAGCTGTTTTTT. This sequence encodes CASSYSAGGTGELFF.

V usage is TRBV5-1 and J usage is TRBJ2-1; D is ambiguous. CDR1 and CDR2 (germline): SGHRS, YFSETQ. Trimming pared 5 bases from V and 5 bases from J, leaving 20 bases between. The CDR3 is made up of 16 amino acids. The CDR3 DNA is TGCGCCAGCAGGACCCCCGGGCCCGAGGTCGACAATGAGCAGTTCTTC. Amino acid sequence: CASRTPGPEVDNEQFF.

The chain uses TRBV19 and TRBJ2-3; 11 bases map to TRBD2. In germline, CDR1 is LNHDA, CDR2 SQIVND (reference sequence). J was trimmed by 5 bases and V by 7 bases; bases with no gene match: 5. CDR3 length: 14 residues. This CDR3 is CASTTSGSGDTQYF. The CDR3 bases are TGTGCCAGTACCACTAGCGGGAGCGGAGATACGCAGTATTTT. The whole variable domain, filled in from reference TRBV19 and TRBJ2-3, reads DGGITQSPKYLFRKEGQNVTLSCEQNLNHDAMYWYRQDPGQGLRLIYYSQIVNDFQKGDIAEGYSVSREKKESFPLTVTSAQKNPTAFYLCASTTSGSGDTQYFGPGTRLTVL.

This chain joins TRBV5-3 and TRBJ1-6; no firm D call. TRBV5-3 is sorted into the ORF group, with uncertain function. This CDR3 has 13 amino acids. V shed 3 bases and J shed 6 bases, with 7 bases lying between them. CDR3 sequence: CARSSRVNSPLHF. DNA for the CDR3: TGTGCCAGAAGCTCCCGGGTTAATTCACCCCTCCACTTT.

This chain links TRBV7-8 with TRBJ2-3; TRBD2 agrees at 11 bases. This CDR3 spans 16 amino acids. In germline, CDR1 is SGHVS, CDR2 FQNEAQ. V lost 1 base, J lost 2 bases, and 2 bases stayed unmatched. CDR3: CASSLVAGGITDTQYF. In nucleotides, the CDR3 is TGTGCCAGCAGCTTAGTAGCGGGGGGGATCACAGATACGCAGTATTTT.

A single count supports this clone. The chain is built from TRBV7-2 and TRBJ2-2; 8 nucleotides match TRBD2. In germline, CDR1 is SGHTA, CDR2 FQGNSA. The length of the CDR3 is 15 residues. Losses at the gene ends were 2 bases for V and 6 bases for J; bases not matched to a gene: 5. CDR3 sequence reads: CASSLNGGASGELFF. The CDR3 DNA follows: TGTGCCAGCAGCTTAAACGGGGGGGCCTCCGGGGAGCTGTTTTTT.

The V and J genes are TRBV5-1 and TRBJ2-7; maybe TRBD1 (6 bases). This CDR3 comprises 15 residues. The germline V and J ends were trimmed by 2 bases and 1 base, with 13 bases remaining between them. Germline V CDR1 and CDR2: SGHRS, YFSETQ. Written as DNA, the CDR3 is TGCGCCAGCAGCTTCGACGGGACATTTTCCTACGAGCAGTACTTC. This sequence encodes CASSFDGTFSYEQYF.

This sequence joins TRBV7-6 and TRBJ2-1; TRBD1 matches at 9 bases. Germline V gives CDR1 SGHVS, CDR2 FNYEAQ. The V segment lost 5 bases and the J segment 2 bases; nucleotides outside the gene matches: 7. This CDR3 is 16 amino acids long. CDR3 protein: CASSISTGGPYNEQFF. Written as DNA, the CDR3 is TGTGCCAGCAGCATAAGCACAGGGGGCCCCTACAATGAGCAGTTCTTC.

The genes are TRBV25-1 and TRBJ1-2; TRBD1 agrees at 8 bases. Germline lookup yields CDR1 MGHDK and CDR2 SYGVNS. The CDR3 length is 15 residues. The V gene end was trimmed by 3 bases and the J gene end by 4 bases; junction bases not matched to a gene: 7. The chain's CDR3 is CASSDYRGYSYGYTF. DNA for the CDR3: TGTGCCAGCAGTGATTACAGGGGGTATAGCTATGGCTACACCTTC.

J is TRBJ2-1 and V is TRBV5-1; TRBD1 aligns across 9 bases. The J segment lost 5 bases and the V segment lost 4 bases, leaving 13 bases of the junction unmatched. Germline V CDR1 and CDR2: SGHRS, YFSETQ. The CDR3 sequence is 17 residues long. The CDR3 bases are TGCGCCAGCAGCCCGAGGGCCCCGGGACAGGGTAACAATGAGCAGTTCTTC. It codes for CASSPRAPGQGNNEQFF.

The chain combines TRBV5-6 with TRBJ1-1; D remains ambiguous. The CDR3 has 14 residues. Germline CDR1 SGHDT, CDR2 YYEEEE. V shed 6 bases and J shed 2 bases, with 14 bases lying between them. CDR3 protein: CASTEWAFNTEAFF. The CDR3, as DNA: TGTGCCAGCACCGAATGGGCTTTTAACACTGAAGCTTTCTTT.

The V and J genes are TRBV30 and TRBJ2-1; 11 bases are shared with TRBD2. The ends lost 4 bases at V and 15 bases at J; junction bases unmatched: 8. The CDR3 is 12 residues long. Germline V CDR1 and CDR2: GTSNPN, SVGIG (reference sequence). The CDR3 loop reads CAWTVGLAEMFF. The CDR3 DNA follows: TGTGCCTGGACCGTGGGACTAGCGGAGATGTTCTTC.

The J gene is TRBJ2-2, the V gene TRBV6-1; 7 positions match TRBD2. V was clipped by 3 bases and J by 7 bases; unmatched bases: 8. Germline V gene lookup returns CDR1 MNHNS and CDR2 SASEGT. This CDR3 is built from 15 residues. The CDR3 spells CASSEVSGFLGELFF. CDR3 sequence (DNA): TGTGCCAGCAGTGAGGTTAGCGGGTTCCTCGGGGAGCTGTTTTTT.

V gene TRBV6-5 combines with J gene TRBJ2-5; 8 bases line up with TRBD2. CDR1 and CDR2 (germline): MNHEY, SVGAGI. This CDR3 is 14 amino acids long. After removal of 10 bases from V and 4 bases from J, the junction contained 11 bases not matched to a gene. CDR3 DNA: TGTGCCACGAAGGTGGCGGGGGGCCCAGAGACCCAGTACTTC. Translated: CATKVAGGPETQYF.

Notes on this clone: One junction end does not reproduce the germline sequence, and a read error may be involved. The chain has TRBV18 and TRBJ1-2; D call uncertain. This CDR3 spans 16 amino acids. Germline lookup yields CDR1 KGHSH and CDR2 LQKENI. CDR3 protein: CASSPSVGSANHGYTF. The CDR3 DNA reads as TGTGCCAGCTCACCTTCCGTCGGCTCAGCTAACCATGGCTACACCTTC.

The rearrangement uses TRBV6-6 and TRBJ2-6, with 7 bases that match TRBD1. CDR1 and CDR2 (germline): MNHNY, SVGAGI (reference sequence). The CDR3 loop spans 15 amino acids. J lost 4 bases, V lost 6 bases, and 6 bases had no gene match. The CDR3 spells CASSQGGSGANVLTF. The DNA for the CDR3 is TGTGCCAGCAGCCAAGGGGGCTCCGGGGCCAACGTCCTGACTTTC.

The CDR3 protein is CASSTGLTIGGNTEAFF. The CDR3 DNA reads as TGTGCCAGCAGCACCGGACTTACCATCGGGGGGAACACTGAAGCTTTCTTT. This sequence joins TRBV5-8 and TRBJ1-1, with D tentatively TRBD1 (5 bases). Germline V lookup: CDR1 SGHTS, CDR2 YDEGEE. V lost 4 bases and J 1 base, leaving 20 bases between the germline ends. CDR3 length equals 17 residues.

V and J are TRBV18 and TRBJ1-5, with D perhaps matching TRBD1 (6 bases). The CDR3 sequence is 17 residues long. V lost 3 bases and J 2 bases, leaving 17 bases between the germline ends. Germline lookup yields CDR1 KGHSH and CDR2 LQKENI. This CDR3 reads CASSPTSGGQRNQPQHF. In nucleotides, the CDR3 is TGTGCCAGCTCACCCACAAGTGGGGGGCAACGCAATCAGCCCCAGCATTTT.

The rearrangement uses TRBV9 and TRBJ2-6, with no clear D. Germline CDR1 and CDR2: SGDLS and YYNGEE. The CDR3 runs 18 residues. The V end lost 0 bases, the J end lost 0 bases, and 13 bases lay between the germline ends. The CDR3 region is CASSVAPLSDSGANVLTF. CDR3 sequence (DNA): TGTGCCAGCAGCGTAGCCCCACTATCAGACTCTGGGGCCAACGTCCTGACTTTC.

The chain has TRBV19 and TRBJ2-5; D remains ambiguous. The germline V gene has CDR1 LNHDA and CDR2 SQIVND (reference sequence). V lost 4 bases and J lost 5, with 5 bases in between. This CDR3 is 11 amino acids long. The CDR3, as DNA: TGTGCCAGTAGTAAAGGGGAGACCCAGTACTTC. Protein: CASSKGETQYF.

The CDR3 reads CASRDPGTSGINEQFF. Written as DNA, the CDR3 is TGTGCCAGCAGGGACCCCGGGACTAGCGGGATCAATGAGCAGTTCTTC. The V and J genes are TRBV2 and TRBJ2-1; 13 positions match TRBD2. Germline V gene data show CDR1 as SNHLY and CDR2 as FYNNEI. V lost 6 bases, J lost 6 bases, and 8 bases stayed unmatched. The CDR3 totals 16 residues.

CDR3 protein: CASSLSGNTEAFF. CDR3 sequence (DNA): TGTGCCAGTAGTTTGAGTGGGAACACTGAAGCTTTCTTT. The rearrangement joins TRBV19 to TRBJ1-1; D is unresolved. CDR3 length: 13 amino acids. Per germline, CDR1 LNHDA and CDR2 SQIVND (reference sequence). V dropped 5 bases and J dropped 1 base, with 8 bases sitting between them. Complete variable domain (other parts from reference TRBV19 and TRBJ1-1): DGGITQSPKYLFRKEGQNVTLSCEQNLNHDAMYWYRQDPGQGLRLIYYSQIVNDFQKGDIAEGYSVSREKKESFPLTVTSAQKNPTAFYLCASSLSGNTEAFFGQGTRLTVV.

J is TRBJ2-2 and V is TRBV28, with unresolved D. This CDR3 has 13 residues. Deletions cut 2 bases from V and 6 bases from J, with 7 bases between. Germline lookup yields CDR1 MDHEN and CDR2 SYDVKM. CDR3 residues: CASSLADPGELFF. The CDR3 DNA sequence: TGTGCCAGCAGTTTAGCCGACCCCGGGGAGCTGTTTTTT.

The chain employs TRBV11-1 and TRBJ2-1; 15 positions match TRBD2. CDR3 length: 16 residues. Trimming at V came to 5 bases and at J to 8 bases, leaving 7 bases not matched to a gene. Germline assignment: CDR1 SGHAT and CDR2 FQDESV (reference sequence). The CDR3 is CASSGRTSGGAHEQFF. The CDR3 DNA reads TGTGCCAGCAGCGGAAGGACTAGCGGGGGGGCCCATGAGCAGTTCTTC. Together with reference TRBV11-1 and TRBJ2-1, the CDR3 gives the full variable domain: EAEVAQSPRYKITEKSQAVAFWCDPISGHATLYWYRQILGQGPELLVQFQDESVVDDSQLPKDRFSAERLKGVDSTLKIQPAELGDSAMYLCASSGRTSGGAHEQFFGPGTRLTVL.

The chain employs TRBV6-5 and TRBJ1-4; 7 bases are a match to TRBD1. Germline CDR1 and CDR2: MNHEY and SVGAGI. Unmatched junction bases numbered 4, after V lost 5 bases and J lost 4 bases. The CDR3 has 14 residues. Here the CDR3 DNA reads TGTGCCAGCAGTGCACAGGGGTTTAATGAAAAACTGTTTTTT. Translated: CASSAQGFNEKLFF.

The chain has TRBV19 and TRBJ2-1, with D perhaps TRBD1 (6 bases). The germline V gene has CDR1 LNHDA and CDR2 SQIVND (reference sequence). Deletions cut 2 bases from V and 7 bases from J, with 9 bases between. The CDR3 consists of 13 residues. The CDR3 here is CASSISTGNEQFF. Here the CDR3 DNA reads TGTGCCAGTAGTATATCTACAGGGAATGAGCAGTTCTTC.

This clone has a single count. The chain carries TRBV7-9 and TRBJ2-2, with no clear D. Trimming stripped 5 bases from V and 1 base from J, with 8 bases between. This CDR3 spans 14 amino acids. The germline V gene has CDR1 SEHNR and CDR2 FQNEAQ (reference sequence). This chain's CDR3 is CASSEYLNTGELFF. CDR3 nucleotide sequence: TGTGCCAGCAGCGAATACTTGAACACCGGGGAGCTGTTTTTT. Filled out from reference TRBV7-9 and TRBJ2-2, the complete variable domain reads DTGVSQNPRHKITKRGQNVTFRCDPISEHNRLYWYRQTLGQGPEFLTYFQNEAQLEKSRLLSDRFSAERPKGSFSTLEIQRTEQGDSAMYLCASSEYLNTGELFFGEGSRLTVL.

The chain is built from TRBV5-1 and TRBJ2-2; D gene uncertain. Germline V gene sequence: CDR1 SGHRS, CDR2 YFSETQ. CDR3 length: 15 amino acids. The V end lost 0 bases, the J end lost 4 bases, and 10 bases lay between the germline ends. CDR3 bases: TGCGCCAGCAGCTTGGTTTCCGGGTCCACCGGGGAGCTGTTTTTT. Amino acids: CASSLVSGSTGELFF.

The rearrangement joins TRBV5-4 to TRBJ2-7; D might be TRBD1 (7 bases). The CDR3 length is 13 residues. V lost 3 bases to trimming and J lost 6 bases, with 13 bases between them. The V gene's germline CDR1 is SGHNT and CDR2 YYREEE (reference sequence). In DNA, the CDR3 is TGTGCCAGCAGCTGGGGGACAGCGGGCGAGCAGTACTTC. It yields the protein CASSWGTAGEQYF. The full variable domain, its missing parts supplied by reference TRBV5-4 and TRBJ2-7, is ETGVTQSPTHLIKTRGQQVTLRCSSQSGHNTVSWYQQALGQGPQFIFQYYREEENGRGNFPPRFSGLQFPNYSSELNVNALELDDSALYLCASSWGTAGEQYFGPGTRLTVT.

The chain carries TRBV2 and TRBJ1-1; perhaps TRBD1 as D (5 bases). The CDR3 contains 13 residues. CDR1 and CDR2 (germline): SNHLY, FYNNEI. The ends were cut back, 7 bases at V and 1 base at J, with 10 bases in the middle. This chain's CDR3 is CASKGTRNTEAFF. CDR3 nucleotide sequence: TGTGCCAGCAAAGGGACCAGGAACACTGAAGCTTTCTTT.